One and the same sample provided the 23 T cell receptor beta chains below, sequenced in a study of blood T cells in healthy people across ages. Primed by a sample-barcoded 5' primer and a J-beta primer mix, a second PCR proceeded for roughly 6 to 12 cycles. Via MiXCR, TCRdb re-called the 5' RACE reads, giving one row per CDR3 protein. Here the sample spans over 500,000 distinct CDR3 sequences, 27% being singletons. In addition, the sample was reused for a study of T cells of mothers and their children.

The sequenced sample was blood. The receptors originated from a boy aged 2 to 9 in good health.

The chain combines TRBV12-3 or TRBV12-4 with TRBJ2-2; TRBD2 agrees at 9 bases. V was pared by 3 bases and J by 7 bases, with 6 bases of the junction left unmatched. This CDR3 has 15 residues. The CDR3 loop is CASSLAGGPFGELFF. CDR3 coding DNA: TGTGCCAGCAGTTTGGCGGGAGGGCCGTTCGGGGAGCTGTTTTTT.

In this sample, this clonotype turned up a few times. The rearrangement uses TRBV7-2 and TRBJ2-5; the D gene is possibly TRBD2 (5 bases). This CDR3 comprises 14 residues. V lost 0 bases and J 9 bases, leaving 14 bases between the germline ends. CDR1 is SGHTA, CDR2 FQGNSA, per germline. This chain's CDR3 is CASSLAAARRAQYF. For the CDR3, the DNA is TGTGCCAGCAGCTTAGCAGCGGCTCGAAGAGCCCAGTACTTC.

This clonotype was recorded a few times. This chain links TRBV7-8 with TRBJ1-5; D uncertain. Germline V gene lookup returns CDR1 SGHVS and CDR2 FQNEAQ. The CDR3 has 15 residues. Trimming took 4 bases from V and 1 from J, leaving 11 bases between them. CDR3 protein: CASSSWRWSNQPQHF. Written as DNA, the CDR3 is TGTGCCAGCAGCTCCTGGAGGTGGAGCAATCAGCCCCAGCATTTT.

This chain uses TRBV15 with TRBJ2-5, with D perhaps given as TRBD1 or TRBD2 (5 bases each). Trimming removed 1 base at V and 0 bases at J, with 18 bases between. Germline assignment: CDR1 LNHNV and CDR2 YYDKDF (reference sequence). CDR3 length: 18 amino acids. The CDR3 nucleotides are TGTGCCACCAGCAGAGTCCTATTTGGTGGGGGAGACCAAGAGACCCAGTACTTC. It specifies CATSRVLFGGGDQETQYF.

This CDR3 reads CASRMWDGDNEQFF. CDR3 in DNA: TGTGCCAGCAGGATGTGGGACGGCGACAATGAGCAGTTCTTC. V and J are TRBV12-3 or TRBV12-4 and TRBJ2-7; D may correspond to TRBD1 or TRBD2 (5 bases each). Gene TRBJ2-1 matches the end of the DNA better, so the J call may be wrong. This CDR3 has 14 residues.

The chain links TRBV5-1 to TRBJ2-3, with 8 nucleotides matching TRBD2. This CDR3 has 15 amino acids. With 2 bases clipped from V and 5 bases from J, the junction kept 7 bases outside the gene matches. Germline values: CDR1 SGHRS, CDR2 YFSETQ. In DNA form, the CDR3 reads TGCGCCAGCAGCTTTGACGGGGGGGCCGTAGATACGCAGTATTTT. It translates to CASSFDGGAVDTQYF.

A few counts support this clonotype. This chain's CDR3 is CSASLIAGGKETQYF. DNA of the CDR3: TGCAGTGCTAGTTTGATAGCGGGGGGAAAAGAGACCCAGTACTTC. V and J are TRBV20-1 and TRBJ2-5, with 10 positions matching TRBD2. Germline lookup yields CDR1 DFQATT and CDR2 SNEGSKA (reference sequence). After removal of 3 bases from V and 3 bases from J, the junction contained 7 bases not matched to a gene. The CDR3 extends over 15 amino acids.

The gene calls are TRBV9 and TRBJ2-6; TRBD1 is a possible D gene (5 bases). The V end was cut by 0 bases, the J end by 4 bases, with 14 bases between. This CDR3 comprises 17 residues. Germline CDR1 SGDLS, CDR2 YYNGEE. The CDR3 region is CASSVVPDSPGANVLTF. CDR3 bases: TGTGCCAGCAGCGTAGTGCCCGACAGTCCCGGGGCCAACGTCCTGACTTTC.

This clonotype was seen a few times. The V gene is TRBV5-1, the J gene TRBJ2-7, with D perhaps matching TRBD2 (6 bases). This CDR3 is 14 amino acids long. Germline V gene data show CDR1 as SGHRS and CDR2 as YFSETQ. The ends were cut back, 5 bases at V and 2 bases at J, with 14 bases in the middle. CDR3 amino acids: CASRAIGGTYEQYF. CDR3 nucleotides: TGCGCCAGCAGGGCGATAGGAGGGACCTACGAGCAGTACTTC.

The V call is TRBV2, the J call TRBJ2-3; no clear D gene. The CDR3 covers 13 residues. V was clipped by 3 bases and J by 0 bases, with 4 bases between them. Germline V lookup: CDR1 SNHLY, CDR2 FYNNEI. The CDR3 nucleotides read TGTGCCAGCAGTGATCACAGCACAGATACGCAGTATTTT. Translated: CASSDHSTDTQYF.

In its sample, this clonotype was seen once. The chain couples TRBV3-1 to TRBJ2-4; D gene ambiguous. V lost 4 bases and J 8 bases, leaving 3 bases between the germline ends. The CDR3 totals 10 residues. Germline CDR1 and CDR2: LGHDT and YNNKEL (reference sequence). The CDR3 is CASSRDIQYF. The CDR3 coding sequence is TGTGCCAGCAGCCGGGACATTCAGTACTTC.

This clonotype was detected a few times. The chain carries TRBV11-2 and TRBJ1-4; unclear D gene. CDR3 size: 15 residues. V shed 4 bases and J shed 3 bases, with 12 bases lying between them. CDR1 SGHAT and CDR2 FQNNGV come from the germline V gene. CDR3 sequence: CASSSVLVANEKLFF. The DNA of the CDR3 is TGTGCCAGCAGCTCCGTGCTCGTAGCTAATGAAAAACTGTTTTTT.

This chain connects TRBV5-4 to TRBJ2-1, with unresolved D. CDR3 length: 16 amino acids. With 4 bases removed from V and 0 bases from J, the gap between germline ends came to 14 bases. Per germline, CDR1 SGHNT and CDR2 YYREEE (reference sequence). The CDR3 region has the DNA TGTGCCAGCAGCCCCCGGGCTATGAGCTCCTACAATGAGCAGTTCTTC. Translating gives CASSPRAMSSYNEQFF.

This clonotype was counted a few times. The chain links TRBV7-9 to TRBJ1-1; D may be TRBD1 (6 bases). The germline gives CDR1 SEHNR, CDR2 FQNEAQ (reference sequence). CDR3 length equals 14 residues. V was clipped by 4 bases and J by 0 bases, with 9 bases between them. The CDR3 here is CASSYGQMNTEAFF. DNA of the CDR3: TGTGCCAGCAGCTACGGACAGATGAACACTGAAGCTTTCTTT.

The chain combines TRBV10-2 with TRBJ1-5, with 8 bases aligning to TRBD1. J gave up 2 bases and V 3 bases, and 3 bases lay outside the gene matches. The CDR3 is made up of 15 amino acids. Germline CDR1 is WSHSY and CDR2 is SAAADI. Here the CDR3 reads CASSDRGLGNQPQHF. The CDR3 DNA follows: TGCGCCAGCAGTGACAGGGGGCTCGGCAATCAGCCCCAGCATTTT.

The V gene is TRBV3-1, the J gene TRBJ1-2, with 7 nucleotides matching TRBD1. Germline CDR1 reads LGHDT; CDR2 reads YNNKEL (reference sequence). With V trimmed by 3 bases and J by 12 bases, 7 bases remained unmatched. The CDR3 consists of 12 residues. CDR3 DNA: TGTGCCAGCAGCCATAGGGGACAGATCAACACCTTC. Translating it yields CASSHRGQINTF. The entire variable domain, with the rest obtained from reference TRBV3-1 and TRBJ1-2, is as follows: DTAVSQTPKYLVTQMGNDKSIKCEQNLGHDTMYWYKQDSKKFLKIMFSYNNKELIINETVPNRFSPKSPDKAHLNLHINSLELGDSAVYFCASSHRGQINTFGSGTRLTVV.

The CDR3 loop is CASSQEEGGRELFF. DNA for the CDR3: TGTGCCAGCAGCCAAGAGGAAGGGGGCCGGGAGCTGTTTTTT. J is TRBJ2-2 and V is TRBV4-2; 7 bases are a match to TRBD1. Looked up from germline, CDR1 is LGHNA and CDR2 is YNFKEQ. V shed 0 bases, J shed 9 bases, and the junction held 4 bases outside the gene matches. The CDR3 runs to 14 residues.

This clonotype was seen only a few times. CDR3 nucleotide sequence: TGTGCCAGCAGCTTAGTTCTGCGGGAGGGACTAGAGACCCAGTACTTC. Its protein is CASSLVLREGLETQYF. The chain employs TRBV11-2 and TRBJ2-5; TRBD2 matches at 9 bases. The V gene end was trimmed by 1 base and the J gene end by 4 bases; junction bases not matched to a gene: 7. Germline lookup yields CDR1 SGHAT and CDR2 FQNNGV. CDR3 length: 16 amino acids.

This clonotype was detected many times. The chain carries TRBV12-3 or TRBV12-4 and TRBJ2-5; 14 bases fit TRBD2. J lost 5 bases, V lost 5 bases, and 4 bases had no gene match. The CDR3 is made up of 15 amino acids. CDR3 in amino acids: CASSATSGGVETQYF. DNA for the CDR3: TGTGCCAGCAGTGCGACTAGCGGGGGGGTTGAGACCCAGTACTTC.

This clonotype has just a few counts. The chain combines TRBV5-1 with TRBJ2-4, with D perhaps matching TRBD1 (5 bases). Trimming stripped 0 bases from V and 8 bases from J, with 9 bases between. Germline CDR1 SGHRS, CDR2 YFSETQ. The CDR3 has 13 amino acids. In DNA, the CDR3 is TGCGCCAGCAGCTTGGACAGGTTTGACATTCAGTACTTC. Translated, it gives CASSLDRFDIQYF.

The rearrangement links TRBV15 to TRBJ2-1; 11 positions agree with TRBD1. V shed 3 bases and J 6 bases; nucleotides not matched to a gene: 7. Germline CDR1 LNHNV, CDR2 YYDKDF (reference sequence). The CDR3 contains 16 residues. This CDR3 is CATSRLRDRGSNEQFF. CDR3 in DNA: TGTGCCACCAGCAGGCTCCGGGACAGGGGGAGCAATGAGCAGTTCTTC.

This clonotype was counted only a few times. This chain's CDR3 is CASKWTEATYEQYF. In nucleotides, the CDR3 is TGTGCCAGCAAATGGACGGAGGCAACCTACGAGCAGTACTTC. V gene TRBV12-3 or TRBV12-4 combines with J gene TRBJ2-7, with D possibly being TRBD2 (5 bases). The CDR3 extends over 14 amino acids. The ends were cut back, 7 bases at V and 2 bases at J, with 15 bases in the middle.

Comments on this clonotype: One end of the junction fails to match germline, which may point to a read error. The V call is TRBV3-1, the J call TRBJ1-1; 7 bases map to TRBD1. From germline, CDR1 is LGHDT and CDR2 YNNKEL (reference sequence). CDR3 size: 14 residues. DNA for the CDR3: TGTGCCAGCACCAGGGACAGAGAGAACACTGCAGCTTTCTTT. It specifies CASTRDRENTAAFF.